These 22 T cell receptor beta chains share one sample of origin, sequenced in a study of PD-L1 blockade in urothelial cancer. Some clones are missing from TCRdb's copy, which holds only in-frame ones; the method was immunoSEQ multiplex PCR. The sample lists about 130,000 clones, about 84% occurring once. Time point described: peripheral blood 6 weeks after treatment start. Sequenced here: PBMCs, sampled around atezolizumab (anti-PD-L1) treatment. All receptors come from a man aged 50 to 59 with urothelial cancer.

This chain uses TRBV11-2 with TRBJ1-2; 7 bases line up with TRBD1. CDR3 length: 15 residues. The V segment lost 6 bases and the J segment 4 bases; nucleotides outside the gene matches: 11. Germline CDR1 is SGHAT and CDR2 is FQNNGV. The CDR3 here is CASRPPGQRGYGYTF. CDR3 DNA: TGTGCCAGCAGGCCTCCGGGACAGAGAGGCTATGGCTACACCTTC.

This sequence joins TRBV5-6 and TRBJ2-1; tentative D call: TRBD1 (6 bases). Trimming took 2 bases from V and 3 from J, leaving 15 bases between them. The germline CDR1 and CDR2 sequences are SGHDT and YYEEEE. This CDR3 is built from 16 residues. CDR3 in amino acids: CASSLVGQGSYNEQFF. The CDR3 coding sequence is TGTGCCAGCAGCTTAGTAGGCCAGGGGAGCTACAATGAGCAGTTCTTC.

The CDR3 loop is CASSFRLQGARETQYF. The CDR3 region has the DNA TGTGCCAGCAGCTTCAGGCTACAGGGGGCGCGGGAGACCCAGTACTTC. This rearrangement joins TRBV11-2 to TRBJ2-5; 9 bases align to TRBD1. Looked up from germline, CDR1 is SGHAT and CDR2 is FQNNGV. The CDR3 sequence is 16 residues long. The V segment lost 3 bases and the J segment 5 bases; nucleotides outside the gene matches: 10.

The chain recombines TRBV19 with TRBJ2-2, with D perhaps matching TRBD1 (6 bases). Germline V gene data show CDR1 as LNHDA and CDR2 as SQIVND (reference sequence). Between the trimmed V and J ends, which lost 3 bases and 5 bases, there was a span of 13 bases. CDR3 size: 15 residues. CDR3 coding DNA: TGTGCCAGTAGTATTGACAGGACATTAACCGGGGAGCTGTTTTTT. This gives the protein CASSIDRTLTGELFF.

V usage is TRBV19 and J usage is TRBJ2-1, with TRBD2 matching 8 bases. Germline values: CDR1 LNHDA, CDR2 SQIVND (reference sequence). V was clipped by 11 bases and J by 9 bases; unmatched bases: 9. The CDR3 sequence is 12 residues long. The CDR3 DNA is TGTGCCGCTTCCACGGGGGGGCGTGAGCAGTTCTTC. As protein: CAASTGGREQFF.

CDR3 DNA: TGTGCCAGCAGTCTGGGGGCCAGCCAGCCCCAGCATTTT. Translated: CASSLGASQPQHF. This rearrangement joins TRBV5-6 to TRBJ1-5; TRBD1 is a possible D gene (6 bases). The CDR3 has 13 residues. Trimming left V 5 bases short and J 7 bases short, with 13 bases between. Germline V gene data show CDR1 as SGHDT and CDR2 as YYEEEE.

CDR3 loop: CASSLIWTGHYNEQFF. In DNA, the CDR3 is TGTGCCAGCAGCTTAATTTGGACAGGGCACTACAATGAGCAGTTCTTC. V gene TRBV11-2 combines with J gene TRBJ2-1, with 8 positions matching TRBD1. With V trimmed by 2 bases and J by 3 bases, 6 bases remained unmatched. In germline, CDR1 is SGHAT, CDR2 FQNNGV. The length of the CDR3 is 16 residues.

This rearrangement joins TRBV10-3 to TRBJ2-7; a possible D gene is TRBD2 (5 bases). This CDR3 spans 12 amino acids. V was trimmed by 11 bases and J by 6 bases, leaving 17 bases between them. Germline CDR1 is ENHRY and CDR2 is SYGVKD. Written as DNA, the CDR3 is TGTGCCCATTGGCCGGGAACTGGCGAGCAGTACTTC. It codes for CAHWPGTGEQYF.

This chain links TRBV27 with TRBJ2-7; 8 nucleotides align to TRBD1. CDR1 and CDR2 (germline): MNHEY, SMNVEV (reference sequence). With 8 bases clipped from V and 2 bases from J, the junction kept 14 bases outside the gene matches. CDR3 length equals 16 residues. The CDR3 DNA is TGTGCCAGCTCCCACCGGCCCGGGACAGGACCCTACGAGCAGTACTTC. Its translation: CASSHRPGTGPYEQYF.

This chain connects TRBV2 to TRBJ1-2, with D perhaps TRBD1 (5 bases). CDR1 and CDR2 (germline): SNHLY, FYNNEI. V lost 2 bases and J 2 bases, leaving 12 bases between the germline ends. This CDR3 is 15 amino acids long. CDR3 DNA: TGTGCCAGCAGTGAATTTGTAGGGGCCAACTATGGCTACACCTTC. It encodes CASSEFVGANYGYTF.

The V call is TRBV7-2, the J call TRBJ2-7; 11 positions agree with TRBD1. J gave up 6 bases and V 7 bases, and 11 bases lay outside the gene matches. Germline V CDR1 and CDR2: SGHTA, FQGNSA. The CDR3 is made up of 15 amino acids. CDR3: CASTPVGQGAGEQYF. The CDR3 region has the DNA TGTGCCAGCACCCCCGTAGGACAGGGGGCTGGCGAGCAGTACTTC. Supplemented by reference TRBV7-2 and TRBJ2-7, the full variable domain reads GAGVSQSPSNKVTEKGKDVELRCDPISGHTALYWYRQSLGQGLEFLIYFQGNSAPDKSGLPSDRFSAERTGGSVSTLTIQRTQQEDSAVYLCASTPVGQGAGEQYFGPGTRLTVT.

V and J are TRBV6-5 and TRBJ1-5; maybe TRBD1 (6 bases). Germline V lookup: CDR1 MNHEY, CDR2 SVGAGI. The V gene lost 5 bases and the J gene lost 0 bases, with 8 bases spanning the gap. This CDR3 has 14 residues. The CDR3 loop reads CASSEQGSNQPQHF. In nucleotides, the CDR3 is TGTGCCAGCAGTGAACAGGGTAGCAATCAGCCCCAGCATTTT.

V and J are TRBV6-5 and TRBJ2-1, with TRBD2 identical over 16 bases. The V segment lost 6 bases and the J segment 15 bases; nucleotides outside the gene matches: 11. Looked up from germline, CDR1 is MNHEY and CDR2 is SVGAGI. The CDR3 has 15 amino acids. The CDR3 DNA sequence: TGTGCCAGCAGGGTCGCCGGGACTAGCGGGAGGGCCTCGTTCTTC. Protein product: CASRVAGTSGRASFF.

The DNA of the CDR3 is TGTGCCAGCAGCCGCGGACTAGCGGCACAAGAGACCCAGTACTTC. It encodes CASSRGLAAQETQYF. The chain combines TRBV4-2 with TRBJ2-5; TRBD2 matches 10 bases. There are 15 residues in the CDR3. J lost 2 bases, V lost 4 bases, and 4 bases had no gene match. Germline V gene data show CDR1 as LGHNA and CDR2 as YNFKEQ.

The chain uses TRBV14 and TRBJ1-3; D unresolved. The ends were cut back, 4 bases at V and 4 bases at J, with 14 bases in the middle. This CDR3 is built from 15 residues. Germline loops: CDR1 SGHDN, CDR2 FVKESK. The CDR3 loop reads CASSRELLRGNTIYF. DNA of the CDR3: TGTGCCAGCAGCCGAGAACTATTGCGGGGAAACACCATATATTTT.

This clone turned up a few times. The chain links TRBV20-1 to TRBJ1-1; D is uncertain. Trimming removed 3 bases at V and 6 bases at J, with 8 bases between. The CDR3 extends over 11 amino acids. CDR1 and CDR2 from the germline V gene are DFQATT and SNEGSKA (reference sequence). The CDR3 loop is CSARADSEAFF. CDR3 coding DNA: TGCAGTGCTAGGGCCGACTCTGAAGCTTTCTTT.

This rearrangement joins TRBV27 to TRBJ1-5; TRBD1 matches at 8 bases. The CDR3 consists of 14 residues. V was pared by 6 bases and J by 4 bases, with 5 bases of the junction left unmatched. Looked up from germline, CDR1 is MNHEY and CDR2 is SMNVEV (reference sequence). In DNA, the CDR3 is TGTGCCAGCAGGTCCGGGACAGGTAATCAGCCCCAGCATTTT. Its translation: CASRSGTGNQPQHF.

The chain recombines TRBV19 with TRBJ2-7, with 9 bases identical to TRBD2. Trimming removed 2 bases from V and 4 bases from J; junction bases left unmatched: 15. The CDR3 spans 18 residues. CDR1 and CDR2 from the germline V gene are LNHDA and SQIVND (reference sequence). The chain's CDR3 is CASSILFGDGLALYEQYF. The CDR3 DNA reads as TGTGCCAGTAGTATACTCTTCGGGGACGGACTAGCGCTGTACGAGCAGTACTTC.

Worth noting for this clone: Relative to the germline gene, one junction end is altered; a read error may explain this. The chain has TRBV28 and TRBJ1-5; perhaps TRBD1 as D (5 bases). Germline values: CDR1 MDHEN, CDR2 SYDVKM. This CDR3 spans 11 amino acids. The CDR3 protein is CASRSTERLDF. The CDR3 bases are TGTGCCAGCAGGTCGACAGAGAGGTTGGATTTT.

The J gene is TRBJ2-6, the V gene TRBV11-3; 9 nucleotides match TRBD1. Trimming removed 6 bases from V and 2 bases from J; junction bases left unmatched: 8. Per germline, CDR1 SGHNT and CDR2 YENEEA. CDR3 length: 17 residues. Here the CDR3 reads CASSSPGQGPGANVLTF. The CDR3 region has the DNA TGTGCCAGCAGTTCCCCGGGACAGGGTCCTGGGGCCAACGTCCTGACTTTC.

This clone was picked up a small number of times. The chain has TRBV4-1 and TRBJ2-3; TRBD2 matches 14 bases. The CDR3 spans 17 residues. Germline V gene data show CDR1 as MGHRA and CDR2 as YSYEKL. Losses at the gene ends were 4 bases for V and 6 bases for J; bases not matched to a gene: 9. CDR3 sequence reads: CASSPSGTSGSSDTQYF. The CDR3 nucleotides read TGCGCCAGCAGCCCCTCGGGGACTAGCGGGAGTTCGGATACGCAGTATTTT.

This chain uses TRBV28 with TRBJ1-2; 7 bases agree with TRBD1. CDR3 length: 17 amino acids. V gave up 3 bases and J gave up 7 bases; unmatched junction bases: 17. Germline assignment: CDR1 MDHEN and CDR2 SYDVKM. DNA for the CDR3: TGTGCCAGCAGTTTCCAGCGCTCCGGGACAGTGTCTCTTGGCTACACCTTC. Its protein is CASSFQRSGTVSLGYTF.